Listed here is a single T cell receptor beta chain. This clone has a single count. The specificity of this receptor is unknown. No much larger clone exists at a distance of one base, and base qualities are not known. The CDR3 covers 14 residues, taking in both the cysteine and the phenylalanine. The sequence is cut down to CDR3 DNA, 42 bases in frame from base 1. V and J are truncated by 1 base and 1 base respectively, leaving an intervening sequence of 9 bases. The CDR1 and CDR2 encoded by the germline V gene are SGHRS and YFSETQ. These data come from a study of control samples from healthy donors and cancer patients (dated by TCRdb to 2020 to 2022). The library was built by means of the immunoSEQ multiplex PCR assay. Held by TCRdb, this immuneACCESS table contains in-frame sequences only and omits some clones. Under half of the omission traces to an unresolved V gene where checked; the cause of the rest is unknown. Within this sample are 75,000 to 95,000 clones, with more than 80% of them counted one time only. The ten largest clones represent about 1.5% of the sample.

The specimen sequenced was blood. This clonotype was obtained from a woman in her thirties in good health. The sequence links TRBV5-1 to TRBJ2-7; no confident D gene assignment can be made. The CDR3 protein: CASSLLWLSYEQYF. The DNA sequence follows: TGCGCCAGCAGCTTGCTTTGGTTATCCTACGAGCAGTACTTC.